The 13 T cell receptor beta chains reported below all come from one sample, sequenced in a study of T-cell memory formation after mild COVID-19. One entry per CDR3 protein results from TCRdb running MiXCR on the 5' RACE reads. Among a few hundred thousand distinct CDR3 sequences listed, approximately 25% were seen once. The sequenced material came from PBMCs or a T cell subset sorted from them (not recorded which). Source of these receptors: an adult woman who had mild COVID-19 (a few samples of this study predate the infection). Cell type and time point are not known.

This clonotype was seen more than once but under ten times. This chain joins TRBV9 and TRBJ2-1; D remains ambiguous. Germline V gene sequence: CDR1 SGDLS, CDR2 YYNGEE. The CDR3 has 12 amino acids. V was shortened by 2 bases and J by 8 bases, with 8 bases between the two germline ends. CDR3: CASSVSSDEQFF. The CDR3 region has the DNA TGTGCCAGCAGCGTGTCTAGTGATGAGCAGTTCTTC.

V gene TRBV6-2 or TRBV6-3 combines with J gene TRBJ2-3; D not certain. V lost 2 bases to trimming and J lost 6 bases, with 6 bases between them. The CDR3 contains 12 residues. Per the germline V gene, CDR1 is MNHEY and CDR2 is SVGEGT. Here the CDR3 reads CASSYSLDTQYF. The CDR3 DNA sequence: TGTGCCAGCAGTTACAGTCTGGATACGCAGTATTTT.

This chain links TRBV6-5 with TRBJ1-1; unclear D gene. There are 12 residues in the CDR3. Germline assignment: CDR1 MNHEY and CDR2 SVGAGI. V lost 4 bases, J lost 8 bases, and 11 bases lay in between. Here the CDR3 reads CASSFPPAEAFF. CDR3 bases: TGTGCCAGCAGTTTCCCCCCGGCCGAAGCTTTCTTT.

The chain recombines TRBV15 with TRBJ1-2, with TRBD1 matching over 7 bases. Germline V gene sequence: CDR1 LNHNV, CDR2 YYDKDF (reference sequence). V was clipped by 7 bases and J by 8 bases; unmatched bases: 10. This CDR3 region has 13 residues. In nucleotides, the CDR3 is TGTGCCACCAACCTGCCGGGACAGACGGGCTACACCTTC. Translating it yields CATNLPGQTGYTF.

The rearrangement joins TRBV29-1 to TRBJ2-1; 7 nucleotides agree with TRBD2. The CDR3 sequence is 13 residues long. V trimming: 7 bases; J trimming: 4 bases; junction bases outside the gene matches: 7. CDR1 is SQVTM, CDR2 ANQGSEA, per germline. The DNA of the CDR3 is TGCAGCGCCCAAGCGGGGACTTACAATGAGCAGTTCTTC. Protein product: CSAQAGTYNEQFF.

The chain carries TRBV12-3 or TRBV12-4 and TRBJ2-6; 14 bases align to TRBD2. CDR3 size: 18 residues. The V and J ends lost 7 bases and 2 bases, in that order; junction bases with no gene match: 7. The CDR3 DNA sequence: TGTGCCAGCAAAGCGGGACTAGCGGGAGTCCCTGGGGCCAACGTCCTGACTTTC. Encoded protein: CASKAGLAGVPGANVLTF.

The gene calls are TRBV5-1 and TRBJ2-6; a possible D gene is TRBD1 (6 bases). The CDR3 contains 15 residues. From germline, CDR1 is SGHRS and CDR2 YFSETQ. Trimming took off 3 bases at V and 4 bases at J, with 11 bases between the two ends. Written as DNA, the CDR3 is TGCGCCAGCAGCTGGGGACAAAACGGGGCCAACGTCCTGACTTTC. It encodes CASSWGQNGANVLTF.

The chain links TRBV4-3 to TRBJ2-1; TRBD2 aligns across 9 bases. This CDR3 is built from 17 residues. The V gene end was trimmed by 2 bases and the J gene end by 1 base; junction bases not matched to a gene: 6. Germline assignment: CDR1 LGHNA and CDR2 YSLEER. The CDR3 protein is CASSQYQREASYNEQFF. For the CDR3, the DNA is TGCGCCAGCAGCCAATACCAGCGGGAGGCTTCCTACAATGAGCAGTTCTTC.

The genes are TRBV25-1 and TRBJ1-6; D gene uncertain. CDR1 and CDR2 from the germline V gene are MGHDK and SYGVNS. Deletions cut 7 bases from V and 9 bases from J, with 16 bases between. The CDR3 spans 14 residues. The CDR3 region has the DNA TGTGCCAGCATAGGGTCTTCACCGAGTTCACCCCTCCACTTT. This gives the protein CASIGSSPSSPLHF.

The chain links TRBV6-1 to TRBJ2-6; no clear D. Germline CDR1 is MNHNS and CDR2 is SASEGT. V was shortened by 6 bases and J by 3 bases, with 9 bases between the two germline ends. The CDR3 has 14 amino acids. DNA of the CDR3: TGTGCCAGCAGGGCCTCTGGTGGGGCCAACGTCCTGACTTTC. As protein: CASRASGGANVLTF.

This chain links TRBV5-1 with TRBJ2-7, with 11 bases fitting TRBD2. V dropped 0 bases and J dropped 9; count of bases not matched to a gene: 2. This CDR3 has 13 amino acids. The germline V gene has CDR1 SGHRS and CDR2 YFSETQ. CDR3 in amino acids: CASSLEGLAAQYF. The CDR3 DNA reads as TGCGCCAGCAGCTTGGAGGGACTAGCGGCGCAGTACTTC.

This clonotype appeared a few times. V gene TRBV4-2 combines with J gene TRBJ2-1, with D possibly matching TRBD2 (6 bases). The CDR3 loop spans 14 amino acids. The V and J ends lost 4 bases and 6 bases respectively, with 13 bases between them. Germline CDR1 reads LGHNA; CDR2 reads YNFKEQ. The CDR3 loop is CASSPRDWVNEQFF. In nucleotides, the CDR3 is TGTGCCAGCAGCCCCCGGGACTGGGTCAATGAGCAGTTCTTC.

Only a few counts were recorded for this clonotype. J is TRBJ1-1 and V is TRBV6-6, with D unresolved. Germline-derived CDR1 and CDR2 are MNHNY and SVGAGI (reference sequence). Trimming left V 3 bases short and J 5 bases short, with 10 bases between. The CDR3 totals 13 residues. The CDR3 loop reads CASSYGGRTEAFF. The CDR3 nucleotides are TGTGCCAGCAGTTATGGAGGGCGTACTGAAGCTTTCTTT.